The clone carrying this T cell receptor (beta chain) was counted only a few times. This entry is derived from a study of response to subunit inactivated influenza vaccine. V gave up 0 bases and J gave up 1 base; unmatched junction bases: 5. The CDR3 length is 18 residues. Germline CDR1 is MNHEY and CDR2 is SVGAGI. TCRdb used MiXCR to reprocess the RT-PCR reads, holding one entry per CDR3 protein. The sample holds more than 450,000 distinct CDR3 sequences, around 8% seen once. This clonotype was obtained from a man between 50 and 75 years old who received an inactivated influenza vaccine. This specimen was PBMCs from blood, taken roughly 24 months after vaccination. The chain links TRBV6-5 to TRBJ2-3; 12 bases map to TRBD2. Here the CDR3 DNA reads TGTGCCAGCAGTTACTCGGCTAGCGGGGGGGCTGGCACAGATACGCAGTATTTT. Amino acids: CASSYSASGGAGTDTQYF.